This record covers a single T cell receptor beta chain. Its antigen remains unknown. The entry originates in a study of molecular identifiers for immune sequencing clone quantification. General study findings and limits: Highly expanded clone sizes could be underestimated through barcode sharing by identical TCR molecules.

TCRdb ran MiXCR on the PCR reads and lists one entry per CDR3 protein. This sample yields 79,000 or so distinct CDR3 sequences, of which approximately 25% are seen a single time; 0.7% to 0.8% belongs to the top ten. The sequence was obtained from a human donor in good health. Some libraries in this study had Jurkat cell RNA spiked in. Sample: naive CD8+ T cells from blood, with Jurkat cell RNA spiked in. Subset here: FACS-sorted CD8+CD4-CCR7+CD45RA+ naive T cells.

CDR3 DNA: TGTGCCAGCAGGCGAGCGGGGCAGGGACTCACAGATACGCAGTATTTT. Protein sequence: CASRRAGQGLTDTQYF. The V call is TRBV7-9, the J call TRBJ2-3, with TRBD2 matching 7 bases. The V gene end was trimmed by 6 bases and the J gene end by 2 bases; junction bases not matched to a gene: 11. CDR1 is SEHNR and CDR2 is FQNEAQ in the germline V gene (reference sequence). CDR3 size: 16 residues.